One and the same sample provided the 5 T cell receptor beta chains below, sequenced in a study of cytomegalovirus exposure and HLA in healthy donors. It was with 60 Vbeta and 13 Jbeta primers that the PCR ran. Sequencing was performed with immunoSEQ multiplex PCR; in TCRdb, only in-frame clones are kept and a portion is missing. The sample holds 150,000 to 200,000 clones, around four fifths seen once. Sequencing was performed on PBMCs. Receptors originate from a woman aged 45-65 years in good health and CMV-seronegative.

The CDR3 DNA follows: TGTGCCAGCACGGGGATCTGGGGTTCCACTGAAGCTTTCTTT. Translated, it gives CASTGIWGSTEAFF. This chain connects TRBV27 to TRBJ1-1; D unresolved. CDR1 MNHEY and CDR2 SMNVEV come from the germline V gene (reference sequence). V shed 7 bases and J shed 4 bases, with 16 bases lying between them. The CDR3 has 14 amino acids.

The gene calls are TRBV15 and TRBJ2-5; tentative D call: TRBD2 (6 bases). V lost 1 base and J 6 bases, leaving 12 bases between the germline ends. This CDR3 spans 14 amino acids. Germline CDR1 reads LNHNV; CDR2 reads YYDKDF (reference sequence). The CDR3 DNA follows: TGTGCCACCAGCAGAGGACGGGGGTGGAAGACCCAGTACTTC. It is translated as CATSRGRGWKTQYF. Full variable domain (rest looked up from reference TRBV15 and TRBJ2-5): DAMVIQNPRYQVTQFGKPVTLSCSQTLNHNVMYWYQQKSSQAPKLLFHYYDKDFNNEADTPDNFQSRRPNTSFCFLDIRSPGLGDTAMYLCATSRGRGWKTQYFGPGTRLLVL.

The chain carries TRBV6-6 and TRBJ2-7; D is perhaps TRBD2 (7 bases). V was trimmed by 6 bases and J by 2 bases, leaving 14 bases between them. Per germline, CDR1 MNHNY and CDR2 SVGAGI (reference sequence). This CDR3 contains 14 residues. The CDR3 reads CASRREGGTYEQYF. The CDR3, as DNA: TGTGCCAGCAGGAGGGAGGGGGGTACCTACGAGCAGTACTTC.

In nucleotides, the CDR3 is TGTGCCATCAGTGAGTCTTGGACAGGGGGCGTAAACTATGGCTACACCTTC. Encoded protein: CAISESWTGGVNYGYTF. The chain employs TRBV10-3 and TRBJ1-2; 11 positions match TRBD1. CDR1 and CDR2 (germline): ENHRY, SYGVKD. The CDR3 is 17 amino acids. The V and J ends lost 0 bases and 2 bases, in that order; junction bases with no gene match: 5.

The chain uses TRBV7-9 and TRBJ1-4; a possible D gene is TRBD1 (5 bases). The length of the CDR3 is 16 residues. Trimming removed 0 bases at V and 8 bases at J, with 16 bases between. The germline V gene has CDR1 SEHNR and CDR2 FQNEAQ (reference sequence). CDR3 protein: CASSLASGGFEEKLFF. In DNA form, the CDR3 reads TGTGCCAGCAGCTTAGCGTCGGGGGGGTTCGAAGAAAAACTGTTTTTT.